This T cell receptor beta chain was identified during a study of blood T cell repertoires in COVID-19 (TCRdb year 2020). Concerning the study at large: Samples covering the acute and convalescent phases of COVID-19 were provided by collaborators in the United States, Italy and Spain. Subjects who had been exposed to COVID-19, were actively infected with it, or had recovered from it provided the deeply sampled blood TCRbeta repertoires that made up the dataset. Where available, HLA class I and class II types were obtained from metadata supplied by the sample provider rather than from assay-based typing. The material from the prospective study consisted of cDNA or gDNA derived from T cells, B-cell-depleted T cells, or PBMCs. The repertoires were made available in a free public database intended to serve as a resource for research on the immune response to SARS-CoV-2. Nearly every sample came with metadata listing a de-identified subject ID, COVID-19 status, age in years and sex. The samples were drawn from two sources: the first 160 participants of the ongoing ImmuneRACE study, and 1,254 subjects contributed by 6 global collaborators.

This clone was detected only once. Its target antigen remains unknown. No much larger clone is present one base from it, and per-base qualities are unavailable. Findings and caveats that apply to the study as a whole: The amount of clinical and demographic metadata varied by source and participant and was provided uncurated.

Collaborating institutions collected whole blood in K2EDTA tubes following their own protocols. Collaborator samples were shipped for TCRbeta analysis as frozen whole blood, isolated PBMCs, or DNA extracted from either sample type. TCRbeta CDR3 regions were amplified from genomic DNA using the immunoSEQ Assay, a bias-controlled multiplex PCR. Per the source publication's procedure: Nucleated cell counts per sample were estimated from amplification of reference gene primers within the assay. Sequence reads were collapsed and filtered to measure the absolute abundance of every unique TCRbeta CDR3 rearrangement. For each sample, productive Simpson clonality was calculated as the square root of Simpson's diversity index across productive rearrangements. TCRdb obtained this table from immuneACCESS and retained in-frame rearrangements with V and J assigned. These tables miss some clones; where compared with another copy, unresolved V genes account for less than half of the shortfall, and the remainder is unexplained. The V and J calls and clone size were taken over from that table, and D and trimming were inferred from the DNA. The sample table contains some 330,000 clones; only one count was recorded for roughly 90% of them. 4% of the sample lies in the top ten.

Reading the germline V gene gives CDR1 SGDLS and CDR2 YYNGEE. The CDR3 spans 12 residues, from the cysteine through the phenylalanine. Of all the DNA, just the CDR3 is kept, 36 bases in frame from base 1. Between the V and J ends, shortened by 0 bases and 10 bases respectively, the junction contains 5 bases. Sequencing input: peripheral blood. This clonotype originated in a woman between 50 and 59 years old with active or convalescent COVID-19. Recombination linked TRBV9 to TRBJ1-6, with the D segment identity uncertain. CDR3 region: CASSVGVSPLHF. DNA sequence: TGTGCCAGCAGCGTAGGAGTATCACCCCTCCACTTT.